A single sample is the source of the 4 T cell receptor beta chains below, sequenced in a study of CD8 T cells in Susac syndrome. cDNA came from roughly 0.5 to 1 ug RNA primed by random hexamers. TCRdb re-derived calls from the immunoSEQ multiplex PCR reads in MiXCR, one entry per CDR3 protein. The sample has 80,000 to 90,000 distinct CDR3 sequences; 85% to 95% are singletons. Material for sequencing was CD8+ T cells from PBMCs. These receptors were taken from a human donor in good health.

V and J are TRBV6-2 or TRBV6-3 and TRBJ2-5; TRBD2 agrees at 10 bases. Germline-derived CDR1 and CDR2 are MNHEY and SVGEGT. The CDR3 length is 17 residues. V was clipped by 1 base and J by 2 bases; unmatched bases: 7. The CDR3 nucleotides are TGTGCCAGCAGTTACTTCCCAGAAGCGGGGGGGCAAGAGACCCAGTACTTC. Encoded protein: CASSYFPEAGGQETQYF.

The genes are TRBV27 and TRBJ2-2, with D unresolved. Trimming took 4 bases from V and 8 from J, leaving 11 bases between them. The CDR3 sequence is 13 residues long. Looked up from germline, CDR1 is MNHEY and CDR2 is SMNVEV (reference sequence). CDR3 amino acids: CASSWGKAGELFF. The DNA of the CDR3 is TGTGCCAGCAGTTGGGGAAAAGCTGGGGAGCTGTTTTTT.

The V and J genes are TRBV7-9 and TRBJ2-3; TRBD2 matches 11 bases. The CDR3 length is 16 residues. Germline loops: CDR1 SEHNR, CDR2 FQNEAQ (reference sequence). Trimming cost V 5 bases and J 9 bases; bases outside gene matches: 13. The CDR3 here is CASSPRTSGFPPTQYF. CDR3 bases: TGTGCCAGCAGCCCGCGGACTAGCGGGTTCCCCCCCACGCAGTATTTT.

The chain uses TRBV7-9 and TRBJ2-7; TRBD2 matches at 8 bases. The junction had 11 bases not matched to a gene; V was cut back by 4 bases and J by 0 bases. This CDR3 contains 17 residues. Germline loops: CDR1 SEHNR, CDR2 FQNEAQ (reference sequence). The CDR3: CASSSTGTSGSSYEQYF. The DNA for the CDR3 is TGTGCCAGCAGCTCGACCGGGACTAGTGGTAGCTCCTACGAGCAGTACTTC. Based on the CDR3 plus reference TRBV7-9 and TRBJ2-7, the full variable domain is DTGVSQNPRHKITKRGQNVTFRCDPISEHNRLYWYRQTLGQGPEFLTYFQNEAQLEKSRLLSDRFSAERPKGSFSTLEIQRTEQGDSAMYLCASSSTGTSGSSYEQYFGPGTRLTVT.